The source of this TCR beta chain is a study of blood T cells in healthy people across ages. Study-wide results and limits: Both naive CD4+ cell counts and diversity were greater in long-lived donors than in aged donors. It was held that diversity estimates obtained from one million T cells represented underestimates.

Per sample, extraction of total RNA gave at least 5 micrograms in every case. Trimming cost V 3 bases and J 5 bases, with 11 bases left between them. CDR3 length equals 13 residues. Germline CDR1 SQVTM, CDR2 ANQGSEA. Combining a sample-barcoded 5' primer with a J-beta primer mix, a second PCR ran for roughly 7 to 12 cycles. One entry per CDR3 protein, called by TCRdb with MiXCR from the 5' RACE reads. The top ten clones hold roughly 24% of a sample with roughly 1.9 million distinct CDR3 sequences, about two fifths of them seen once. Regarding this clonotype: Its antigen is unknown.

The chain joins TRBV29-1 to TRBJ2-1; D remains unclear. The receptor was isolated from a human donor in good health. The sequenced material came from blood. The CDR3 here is CSVERSTHNEQFF. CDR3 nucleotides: TGCAGCGTTGAGAGAAGCACCCACAATGAGCAGTTCTTC.